A single sample is the source of the 3 T cell receptor beta chains below, sequenced in a study of blood T cell repertoires in COVID-19. Sequencing used immunoSEQ multiplex PCR; TCRdb keeps in-frame clones, though not all of them. There are roughly 150,000 clones in the sample; around 84% occur only once, and less than 20% lies in the top ten. The specimen sequenced was peripheral blood. The receptor set was obtained from an elderly woman with acute or convalescent COVID-19.

The chain is built from TRBV19 and TRBJ2-7; 10 positions match TRBD1. Trimming at V came to 3 bases and at J to 6 bases, leaving 8 bases not matched to a gene. The CDR3 length is 15 residues. Germline loops: CDR1 LNHDA, CDR2 SQIVND (reference sequence). CDR3 DNA: TGTGCCAGTAGTATTCGGAGACAGGGGGCAGCCGAGCAGTACTTC. Its protein product is CASSIRRQGAAEQYF.

The rearrangement uses TRBV3-1 (or the pseudogene TRBV3-2) and TRBJ1-4; D is perhaps TRBD1 (6 bases). Germline V gene sequence: CDR1 LGHDT, CDR2 YNNKEL (reference sequence). The CDR3 spans 16 residues. With 4 bases removed from V and 8 bases from J, the gap between germline ends came to 20 bases. Written as DNA, the CDR3 is TGTGCCAGCAGCCCCTCCGAGCAGGGGATTCGCGAAAAACTGTTTTTT. Protein product: CASSPSEQGIREKLFF.

There are a few counts of this clone. This sequence joins TRBV7-6 and TRBJ2-1; TRBD2 aligns across 7 bases. Trimming at V came to 4 bases and at J to 6 bases, leaving 3 bases not matched to a gene. CDR3 length equals 13 residues. Germline assignment: CDR1 SGHVS and CDR2 FNYEAQ. CDR3 amino acids: CASSSLAGNEQFF. DNA of the CDR3: TGTGCCAGCAGCTCTTTAGCGGGCAATGAGCAGTTCTTC.